The clone carrying this T cell receptor (beta chain) was seen more than once but under ten times. Its antigen remains unidentified. At one of its ends the junction is not consistent with the germline gene, which may arise from a read error. This specimen comes from a study of response to subunit inactivated influenza vaccine. Study conclusions and caveats: The study's authors posited that every seasonal influenza vaccination enlists few new T cells.

One entry per CDR3 protein, called by TCRdb with MiXCR from the RT-PCR reads. This table has approximately 700,000 distinct CDR3 sequences, roughly 14% appearing once. Germline V gene sequence: CDR1 GTSNPN, CDR2 SVGIG (reference sequence). The CDR3 loop spans 11 amino acids. The chain combines TRBV30 with TRBJ2-3; possibly TRBD2 for D (7 bases). The sequence was obtained from a man aged 45-65 years who received an inactivated influenza vaccine. Sequenced here: PBMCs from blood, sampled roughly 2 weeks before vaccination. The CDR3 is CAWRRGGTQYF. CDR3 sequence (DNA): TGTGCTTGGAGGAGGGGGGGTACGCAGTATTTT.